These 10 T cell receptor beta chains originate from one sample sequenced in a study of STAT5B mutations in CD4+ large granular lymphocyte leukemia. Sequenced by immunoSEQ multiplex PCR; TCRdb stores in-frame clones only, minus some. The sample has fewer than 30,000 clones, around 72% seen once. Sequencing was done on a sample of CD4+ T cells from blood buffy coats. The receptors derive from a human donor in good health.

In its sample, this clone was seen once. The rearrangement joins TRBV7-9 to TRBJ2-5, with TRBD1 matching 8 bases. This CDR3 has 16 residues. V lost 6 bases, J lost 5 bases, and 14 bases stayed unmatched. The germline gives CDR1 SEHNR, CDR2 FQNEAQ (reference sequence). DNA for the CDR3: TGTGCCAGCAGACCCCCGACTTGGACAGGGACGGAGACCCAGTACTTC. Amino acid sequence: CASRPPTWTGTETQYF.

V and J are TRBV7-2 and TRBJ2-7; no clear D gene. Trimming left V 1 base short and J 0 bases short, with 7 bases between. CDR3 length: 14 amino acids. Germline CDR1 reads SGHTA; CDR2 reads FQGNSA. The CDR3 protein is CASSLVSGSYEQYF. For the CDR3, the DNA is TGTGCCAGCAGCTTAGTATCCGGCTCCTACGAGCAGTACTTC.

This rearrangement joins TRBV2 to TRBJ2-2, with D tentatively TRBD1 (6 bases). V lost 4 bases, J lost 0 bases, and 9 bases lay in between. Germline CDR1 and CDR2: SNHLY and FYNNEI. The length of the CDR3 is 15 residues. The CDR3 reads CASSADSANTGELFF. CDR3 bases: TGTGCCAGCAGTGCGGACAGCGCGAACACCGGGGAGCTGTTTTTT.

Only a few counts were recorded for this clone. This sequence joins TRBV7-8 and TRBJ2-2, with D perhaps matching TRBD2 (5 bases). V lost 8 bases to trimming and J lost 4 bases, with 14 bases between them. The length of the CDR3 is 14 residues. The germline V gene encodes CDR1 SGHVS and CDR2 FQNEAQ. CDR3: CASRSFGVTGELFF. The CDR3 DNA reads as TGTGCCAGCCGATCGTTCGGGGTCACCGGGGAGCTGTTTTTT.

V usage is TRBV6-5 and J usage is TRBJ2-7; D gene uncertain. The CDR3 covers 14 residues. Trimming took 2 bases from V and 0 from J, leaving 8 bases between them. Germline assignment: CDR1 MNHEY and CDR2 SVGAGI. The CDR3 nucleotides read TGTGCCAGCAGTTACCGGTCTGTCTCCTACGAGCAGTACTTC. Amino acid sequence: CASSYRSVSYEQYF.

The V and J genes are TRBV4-1 and TRBJ2-7; 7 bases are shared with TRBD2. Germline trimming cut 0 bases from V and 4 bases from J; bases unmatched to any gene: 6. Germline values: CDR1 MGHRA, CDR2 YSYEKL. The CDR3 covers 15 residues. The CDR3 DNA reads as TGCGCCAGCAGCCAAGATGGTAGCGGGTTTTACGAGCAGTACGTC. Protein product: CASSQDGSGFYEQYV.

This clone was detected once. The rearrangement uses TRBV7-8 and TRBJ1-2; TRBD1 is a possible D gene (6 bases). This CDR3 has 14 residues. Germline lookup yields CDR1 SGHVS and CDR2 FQNEAQ. V dropped 1 base and J dropped 7 bases, with 13 bases sitting between them. DNA for the CDR3: TGTGCCAGCAGCTTAGGTCGGGGGCAGGGTGGCTACACCTTC. This encodes CASSLGRGQGGYTF.

The genes are TRBV19 and TRBJ1-1; 10 bases are a match to TRBD1. The CDR3 loop spans 15 amino acids. Per germline, CDR1 LNHDA and CDR2 SQIVND (reference sequence). V lost 5 bases to trimming and J lost 4 bases; unmatched junction nucleotides: 7. CDR3 region: CASSVSGTGATEAFF. The CDR3 nucleotides are TGTGCCAGTAGTGTTTCCGGGACAGGGGCCACTGAAGCTTTCTTT.

The J gene is TRBJ2-5, the V gene TRBV2; weak D call: TRBD2 (5 bases). The V gene lost 7 bases and the J gene lost 2 bases, with 17 bases spanning the gap. The CDR3 covers 15 residues. Looked up from germline, CDR1 is SNHLY and CDR2 is FYNNEI. CDR3 sequence: CASTEVVGIQETQYF. CDR3 sequence (DNA): TGTGCCAGCACTGAGGTCGTCGGGATTCAAGAGACCCAGTACTTC. Variable domain in full (rest from reference TRBV2 and TRBJ2-5): EPEVTQTPSHQVTQMGQEVILRCVPISNHLYFYWYRQILGQKVEFLVSFYNNEISEKSEIFDDQFSVERPDGSNFTLKIRSTKLEDSAMYFCASTEVVGIQETQYFGPGTRLLVL.

The V and J genes are TRBV6-5 and TRBJ1-5; no firm D call. The CDR3 contains 15 residues. Germline CDR1 reads MNHEY; CDR2 reads SVGAGI. The V and J ends lost 0 bases and 0 bases respectively, with 6 bases between them. In DNA form, the CDR3 reads TGTGCCAGCAGTTACTCCAGCTATAGCAATCAGCCCCAGCATTTT. Its protein product is CASSYSSYSNQPQHF.